The sequence of this T cell receptor (beta chain) was determined in a study of identical twins. Broader study findings: Cross-sectional statistics underpinned the conclusions; the same donors were not followed. Models came in too low on out-of-frame TCR alpha sharing in monozygotic twins.

Template switching created a universal primer site, and the cDNA included unique molecular identifiers. Via MiXCR, TCRdb re-called the 5' RACE reads, giving one row per CDR3 protein. Among about 220,000 distinct CDR3 sequences listed, 6.5% to 8.5% were seen once. Trimming cost V 5 bases and J 2 bases, with 15 bases left between them. The length of the CDR3 is 15 residues. Germline lookup yields CDR1 SEHNR and CDR2 FQNEAQ (reference sequence). This clonotype was found a few times. Its target is not known. These same records also appear under a second study, on yellow fever vaccine responses in identical twins. That work adds: A vaccine T cell response that seemed partly convergent and partly personalized was reported in twins.

Sequencing was performed on memory (CD45RO+) T cells sorted from blood. This clonotype originated in a woman in her late teens or twenties in good health. The chain has TRBV7-9 and TRBJ2-5; D perhaps matches TRBD2 (6 bases). In DNA form, the CDR3 reads TGTGCCAGCAGCGCCCCGGAGGGAATACAAGAGACCCAGTACTTC. This encodes CASSAPEGIQETQYF.